This T cell receptor (beta chain) stems from a study of T cell responses to AZD1222 COVID-19 vaccine. General study findings and limits: Donors, mostly white British, included more females; clonal diversity was possibly underestimated.

Regarding this clone: Its antigen is currently unknown.

The germline V gene encodes CDR1 SNHLY and CDR2 FYNNEI. The CDR3 has 20 amino acids. J was trimmed by 0 bases and V by 4 bases; bases with no gene match: 11. The data were produced by immunoSEQ multiplex PCR, yet TCRdb's version contains in-frame clones alone and is incomplete. The sample lists 90,000 to 100,000 clones, about 85% occurring once. Material: peripheral blood, obtained on day 0 of AZD1222 vaccination. The TCR comes from an adult in good health. V gene TRBV2 combines with J gene TRBJ2-3, with 15 bases fitting TRBD2. The CDR3 nucleotides read TGTGCCAGCAGTGGAAGGACTAGCGGGGGGGCACGGACCAGCACAGATACGCAGTATTTT. Protein product: CASSGRTSGGARTSTDTQYF. Complete variable domain (other parts from reference TRBV2 and TRBJ2-3): EPEVTQTPSHQVTQMGQEVILRCVPISNHLYFYWYRQILGQKVEFLVSFYNNEISEKSEIFDDQFSVERPDGSNFTLKIRSTKLEDSAMYFCASSGRTSGGARTSTDTQYFGPGTRLTVL.